Each of the 25 T cell receptor beta chains below was sequenced from the same sample in a study of technical replicates of blood from a handful of donors. TCRdb keeps only in-frame clones here, not all; method: immunoSEQ multiplex PCR. The top ten hold under 0.35% of the sample, which has about 75,000 clones, 95% to 98% seen once. Material for sequencing was T cells isolated from PBMCs. Receptors originate from a human donor in good health.

This chain uses TRBV4-2 with TRBJ2-7; TRBD1 aligns across 9 bases. The CDR3 has 15 residues. J was trimmed by 4 bases and V by 4 bases; bases with no gene match: 8. The germline CDR1 and CDR2 sequences are LGHNA and YNFKEQ. The CDR3, as DNA: TGTGCCAGCAGCCCCCCGGGACAGGGTTCGTACGAGCAGTACTTC. It translates to CASSPPGQGSYEQYF.

The gene calls are TRBV9 and TRBJ2-7, with 7 bases identical to TRBD2. With 0 bases clipped from V and 3 bases from J, the junction kept 3 bases outside the gene matches. The CDR3 length is 14 residues. Germline loops: CDR1 SGDLS, CDR2 YYNGEE. The CDR3: CASSVAPSGYEQYF. The CDR3 nucleotides read TGTGCCAGCAGCGTAGCCCCTAGCGGCTACGAGCAGTACTTC.

V and J are TRBV29-1 and TRBJ2-7, with D possibly being TRBD1 (5 bases). Germline CDR1 SQVTM, CDR2 ANQGSEA. This CDR3 comprises 13 residues. V lost 5 bases to trimming and J lost 1 base, with 12 bases between them. The CDR3 DNA reads as TGCAGCGTTTTGCCGAGGACATCCTACGAGCAGTACTTC. Encoded protein: CSVLPRTSYEQYF.

The chain is built from TRBV11-2 and TRBJ1-2; 8 positions agree with TRBD1. Germline-derived CDR1 and CDR2 are SGHAT and FQNNGV. The CDR3 has 16 residues. The V gene end was trimmed by 1 base and the J gene end by 6 bases; junction bases not matched to a gene: 10. CDR3 in amino acids: CASSLATLTGGDGYTF. In nucleotides, the CDR3 is TGTGCCAGCAGCTTAGCTACCCTTACAGGGGGAGATGGCTACACCTTC. Complete variable domain (other parts from reference TRBV11-2 and TRBJ1-2): EAGVAQSPRYKIIEKRQSVAFWCNPISGHATLYWYQQILGQGPKLLIQFQNNGVVDDSQLPKDRFSAERLKGVDSTLKIQPAKLEDSAVYLCASSLATLTGGDGYTFGSGTRLTVV.

This clone was seen only once. V is TRBV2 and J is TRBJ1-4; possibly TRBD1 for D (5 bases). The ends were cut back, 6 bases at V and 4 bases at J, with 18 bases in the middle. There are 16 residues in the CDR3. Germline loops: CDR1 SNHLY, CDR2 FYNNEI. CDR3 sequence reads: CASSPKPPQVNEKLFF. For the CDR3, the DNA is TGTGCCAGCAGCCCCAAGCCTCCACAGGTTAATGAAAAACTGTTTTTT. The full variable domain, its missing parts supplied by reference TRBV2 and TRBJ1-4, is EPEVTQTPSHQVTQMGQEVILRCVPISNHLYFYWYRQILGQKVEFLVSFYNNEISEKSEIFDDQFSVERPDGSNFTLKIRSTKLEDSAMYFCASSPKPPQVNEKLFFGSGTQLSVL.

CDR3 protein: CASSQGPNTGELFF. In nucleotides, the CDR3 is TGTGCCAGCAGCCAGGGTCCGAACACCGGGGAGCTGTTTTTT. V usage is TRBV7-9 and J usage is TRBJ2-2, with D possibly being TRBD1 (5 bases). Germline V gives CDR1 SEHNR, CDR2 FQNEAQ (reference sequence). The V end lost 5 bases, the J end lost 0 bases, and 7 bases lay between the germline ends. The CDR3 contains 14 residues. Looking up the rest from reference TRBV7-9 and TRBJ2-2 gives the full variable domain: DTGVSQNPRHKITKRGQNVTFRCDPISEHNRLYWYRQTLGQGPEFLTYFQNEAQLEKSRLLSDRFSAERPKGSFSTLEIQRTEQGDSAMYLCASSQGPNTGELFFGEGSRLTVL.

This chain connects TRBV10-1 to TRBJ1-5; no clear D gene. CDR1 and CDR2 from the germline V gene are WNHNN and SYGVQD (reference sequence). Trimming took 6 bases from V and 0 from J, leaving 6 bases between them. CDR3 length: 13 amino acids. This CDR3 reads CASSRSSNQPQHF. The CDR3 region has the DNA TGCGCCAGCAGCCGTTCTAGCAATCAGCCCCAGCATTTT.

This sequence joins TRBV27 and TRBJ2-1; 11 bases map to TRBD2. V lost 8 bases and J lost 9; bases outside the gene matches: 12. The CDR3 length is 15 residues. Germline V gene data show CDR1 as MNHEY and CDR2 as SMNVEV (reference sequence). CDR3: CASGPLAGVAGEQFF. The CDR3 nucleotides are TGTGCCAGCGGACCACTAGCGGGAGTAGCAGGTGAGCAGTTCTTC.

The chain carries TRBV15 and TRBJ1-5, with TRBD1 matching 9 bases. CDR1 is LNHNV and CDR2 is YYDKDF in the germline V gene (reference sequence). There are 18 residues in the CDR3. V was clipped by 2 bases and J by 9 bases; unmatched bases: 17. CDR3 region: CATSRLPPGQGFEGPQHF. As DNA, the CDR3 is TGTGCCACCAGCAGACTACCCCCGGGACAGGGCTTTGAGGGGCCCCAGCATTTT.

The rearrangement uses TRBV19 and TRBJ2-3; unclear D gene. This CDR3 has 16 amino acids. The germline V and J ends were trimmed by 3 bases and 2 bases, with 15 bases remaining between them. Germline assignment: CDR1 LNHDA and CDR2 SQIVND (reference sequence). The CDR3 is CASSIQVKRPTDTQYF. The CDR3 coding sequence is TGTGCCAGTAGTATCCAAGTTAAGCGCCCCACAGATACGCAGTATTTT.

Only one count was recorded for this clone. The chain uses TRBV19 and TRBJ2-2; TRBD2 is a possible D gene (6 bases). V lost 1 base, J lost 6 bases, and 9 bases lay in between. Germline values: CDR1 LNHDA, CDR2 SQIVND (reference sequence). This CDR3 has 14 amino acids. CDR3 sequence (DNA): TGTGCCAGTAGTATAGCGGGAGCATCCGGGGAGCTGTTTTTT. Translating it yields CASSIAGASGELFF.

This sequence joins TRBV28 and TRBJ1-1; no clear D gene. Germline lookup yields CDR1 MDHEN and CDR2 SYDVKM. The ends were cut back, 9 bases at V and 0 bases at J, with 8 bases in the middle. The CDR3 totals 12 residues. This CDR3 reads CASGGVNTEAFF. DNA for the CDR3: TGTGCCAGTGGCGGGGTGAACACTGAAGCTTTCTTT.

The genes are TRBV19 and TRBJ2-1; 12 nucleotides line up with TRBD2. Looked up from germline, CDR1 is LNHDA and CDR2 is SQIVND (reference sequence). The CDR3 is made up of 16 amino acids. The V segment lost 4 bases and the J segment 7 bases; nucleotides outside the gene matches: 8. CDR3 nucleotides: TGTGCCAGTAGTACCAACCCTAGCGGGAGGGGAAATGAGCAGTTCTTC. It encodes CASSTNPSGRGNEQFF.

The V gene is TRBV2, the J gene TRBJ2-5, with D unresolved. The length of the CDR3 is 12 residues. Germline V lookup: CDR1 SNHLY, CDR2 FYNNEI. V gave up 7 bases and J gave up 3 bases, with 9 bases separating them. The CDR3 region has the DNA TGTGCCAGCACCCTGAGTAAAGAGACCCAGTACTTC. Encoded protein: CASTLSKETQYF.

The gene calls are TRBV19 and TRBJ2-2; D is unresolved. Trimming stripped 1 base from V and 1 base from J, with 4 bases between. The CDR3 is made up of 14 amino acids. The germline CDR1 and CDR2 sequences are LNHDA and SQIVND (reference sequence). CDR3 residues: CASSIGQNTGELFF. The CDR3 bases are TGTGCCAGTAGTATAGGACAGAACACCGGGGAGCTGTTTTTT. The variable domain in full, with the rest retrieved from reference TRBV19 and TRBJ2-2, is DGGITQSPKYLFRKEGQNVTLSCEQNLNHDAMYWYRQDPGQGLRLIYYSQIVNDFQKGDIAEGYSVSREKKESFPLTVTSAQKNPTAFYLCASSIGQNTGELFFGEGSRLTVL.

The rearrangement links TRBV28 to TRBJ1-1; D is possibly TRBD1 (5 bases). Germline V gives CDR1 MDHEN, CDR2 SYDVKM. The CDR3 sequence is 14 residues long. V was pared by 6 bases and J by 3 bases, with 14 bases between. CDR3 sequence: CASRETAGYTEAFF. CDR3 coding DNA: TGTGCCAGCAGAGAGACAGCGGGGTACACTGAAGCTTTCTTT.

V usage is TRBV6-1 and J usage is TRBJ1-4; D gene uncertain. In germline, CDR1 is MNHNS, CDR2 SASEGT. Trimming shortened V by 4 bases and J by 0 bases, and 18 bases separated the two germline ends. This CDR3 has 18 amino acids. CDR3 DNA: TGTGCCAGCAGTGCCCCTGCGGGGTTTGTTGCAACTAATGAAAAACTGTTTTTT. This translates into CASSAPAGFVATNEKLFF.

This chain uses TRBV14 with TRBJ1-2; TRBD1 agrees at 9 bases. Trimming at V came to 5 bases and at J to 6 bases, leaving 10 bases not matched to a gene. CDR3 size: 15 residues. CDR1 SGHDN and CDR2 FVKESK come from the germline V gene. CDR3 region: CASSSWDRVSDGYTF. For the CDR3, the DNA is TGTGCCAGCAGCTCCTGGGACAGGGTCTCGGATGGCTACACCTTC.

Only one count was recorded for this clone. The V gene is TRBV7-9, the J gene TRBJ2-7; a weak D match, TRBD1 (5 bases). Trimming removed 1 base from V and 3 bases from J, with 10 bases in between. Germline CDR1 reads SEHNR; CDR2 reads FQNEAQ (reference sequence). CDR3 length equals 14 residues. CDR3 residues: CASSLGGRYYEQYF. DNA for the CDR3: TGTGCCAGCAGCTTAGGGGGCCGTTACTACGAGCAGTACTTC.

The CDR3: CASRKYLQETQYF. CDR3 coding DNA: TGTGCCAGCAGAAAGTACCTCCAGGAGACCCAGTACTTC. The genes are TRBV6-5 and TRBJ2-5; D gene ambiguous. CDR3 size: 13 residues. Germline V gene lookup returns CDR1 MNHEY and CDR2 SVGAGI. V dropped 6 bases and J dropped 5 bases, with 13 bases sitting between them.

The chain is built from TRBV5-6 and TRBJ2-1; D may be TRBD2 (6 bases). V lost 0 bases to trimming and J lost 6 bases, with 16 bases between them. The germline V gene has CDR1 SGHDT and CDR2 YYEEEE. There are 16 residues in the CDR3. CDR3 sequence (DNA): TGTGCCAGCAGCTTGGTCATCCCGGGAGTTCGCAATGAGCAGTTCTTC. Encoded protein: CASSLVIPGVRNEQFF. Full variable domain (outside the CDR3, taken from reference TRBV5-6 and TRBJ2-1): DAGVTQSPTHLIKTRGQQVTLRCSPKSGHDTVSWYQQALGQGPQFIFQYYEEEERQRGNFPDRFSGHQFPNYSSELNVNALLLGDSALYLCASSLVIPGVRNEQFFGPGTRLTVL.

The V and J genes are TRBV19 and TRBJ1-2; D remains ambiguous. The CDR3 loop spans 15 amino acids. V was pared by 8 bases and J by 2 bases, with 18 bases between. CDR1 is LNHDA, CDR2 SQIVND, per germline (reference sequence). The CDR3 DNA reads as TGTGCCAGTCTTTTTTCCGGCGAGGGAAACTATGGCTACACCTTC. It encodes CASLFSGEGNYGYTF.

The chain recombines TRBV6-1 with TRBJ2-3, with 12 bases that match TRBD2. Germline V gene sequence: CDR1 MNHNS, CDR2 SASEGT. Trimming cost V 3 bases and J 3 bases; bases outside gene matches: 10. The CDR3 consists of 18 residues. The CDR3 DNA follows: TGTGCCAGCAGTGACCGTGTGCGACTAGCGGGAGTGACAGATACGCAGTATTTT. The encoded protein is CASSDRVRLAGVTDTQYF.

The chain combines TRBV6-1 with TRBJ2-7; 8 bases align to TRBD1. With 7 bases clipped from V and 3 bases from J, the junction kept 8 bases outside the gene matches. This CDR3 comprises 14 residues. Germline lookup yields CDR1 MNHNS and CDR2 SASEGT. CDR3 DNA: TGTGCCAGCACCTTATGGACAGGGAACTACGAGCAGTACTTC. Translation: CASTLWTGNYEQYF.

CDR3: CSVVFSGSYEQYF. For the CDR3, the DNA is TGCAGCGTTGTGTTCAGCGGGAGCTACGAGCAGTACTTC. The J gene is TRBJ2-7, the V gene TRBV29-1; 8 bases map to TRBD2. Trimming removed 4 bases from V and 3 bases from J; junction bases left unmatched: 5. The CDR3 runs to 13 residues. The germline V gene has CDR1 SQVTM and CDR2 ANQGSEA.